This T cell receptor (beta chain) originates from a study of T-cell reconstitution after alpha-beta-depleted transplantation in children. General observations from the study: Newly produced T cells mostly provided counts and TCRbeta diversity after one year, as hyperexpanded clones declined.

Preparation of the TCRbeta library was carried out with unique molecular identifiers. In TCRdb, the PCR reads were re-called with MiXCR into one record per CDR3 protein. The table includes around 120,000 distinct CDR3 sequences, around 23% detected once. Germline lookup yields CDR1 SGHTA and CDR2 FQGNSA. This CDR3 has 13 amino acids. The V gene end was trimmed by 4 bases and the J gene end by 4 bases; junction bases not matched to a gene: 3. This clonotype was observed a handful of times. Its matching antigen is unknown. This sequence originates from a male patient between 2 and 15 years old who had a stem cell transplant for chronic granulomatous disease, so the T cells may come from the graft donor. The chain is built from TRBV7-2 and TRBJ1-2, with 7 positions matching TRBD1. This sample comprised PBMCs, mostly from graft donor cells, obtained 180 days after TCRalphabeta/CD19-depleted stem cell transplant. As DNA, the CDR3 is TGTGCCAGCAGCTACGGGACAGCCTATGGCTACACCTTC. Translating gives CASSYGTAYGYTF. Based on the CDR3 plus reference TRBV7-2 and TRBJ1-2, the full variable domain is GAGVSQSPSNKVTEKGKDVELRCDPISGHTALYWYRQSLGQGLEFLIYFQGNSAPDKSGLPSDRFSAERTGGSVSTLTIQRTQQEDSAVYLCASSYGTAYGYTFGSGTRLTVV.